This T cell receptor (beta chain) was sequenced in a study of T cells in Graves' hyperthyroidism and ophthalmopathy. Hyperthyroidism was newly diagnosed in patients aged 18 to 65 (duration under 2 months). PBMCs were sourced from roughly 9.7 ml fresh peripheral blood. Study results and caveats: Among clonotypes expanded in thyroid above 0.001, most were also found in blood. A model of 13 V-J pairs discriminated ophthalmopathy from stable hyperthyroidism.

Regions amplified from RNA transcripts were the TCR beta CDR3 regions. A set of HTBI primers served as the primers for a first-round RT-PCR of the TCR CDR3. Using its own MiXCR run on the multiplex PCR reads, TCRdb lists one record per CDR3 protein. This sample has hundreds of thousands of distinct CDR3 sequences, with 12% to 15% found just once. The CDR3 runs 13 residues. V shed 2 bases and J shed 0 bases, with 5 bases lying between them. Germline CDR1 MDHEN, CDR2 SYDVKM. This clonotype has at least ten counts. Antigen specificity is unknown. Sequencing was performed on blood. This receptor was obtained from a woman under 30 with Graves' hyperthyroidism. This chain links TRBV28 with TRBJ2-7; D is undetermined. This CDR3 reads CASSLGISYEQYF. The CDR3 nucleotides read TGTGCCAGCAGTTTAGGGATCTCCTACGAGCAGTACTTC.